This TCR beta chain was recovered during a study of CD8+ T cells in alopecia areata. Following RNA extraction, reverse transcription yielded cDNA that acted as the sequencing template. Here immunoSEQ multiplex PCR was the method, and the copy in TCRdb shows in-frame clones only, minus some. Of 150,000 to 200,000 clones in the sample, about three fifths were seen once. Treatment of the sample: oral pan-JAK inhibitor, 5-10 mg twice daily. Source: CD4+ T cells sorted from blood, taken at week 4, from a patient treated with tofacitinib. The receptor's source is a human donor with alopecia areata.

CDR3 DNA sequence: TGTGCCTGGACCCCGGGACTAGCCTCGAAAGAGACCCAGTACTTC. Translated: CAWTPGLASKETQYF. The rearrangement joins TRBV30 to TRBJ2-5, with 9 positions matching TRBD2. The CDR3 sequence is 15 residues long. Germline CDR1 is GTSNPN and CDR2 is SVGIG (reference sequence). Trimming at V came to 4 bases and at J to 3 bases, leaving 9 bases not matched to a gene. The whole variable domain, remainder taken from reference TRBV30 and TRBJ2-5, is SQTIHQWPATLVQPVGSPLSLECTVEGTSNPNLYWYRQAAGRGLQLLFYSVGIGQISSEVPQNLSASRPQDRQFILSSKKLLLSDSGFYLCAWTPGLASKETQYFGPGTRLLVL.